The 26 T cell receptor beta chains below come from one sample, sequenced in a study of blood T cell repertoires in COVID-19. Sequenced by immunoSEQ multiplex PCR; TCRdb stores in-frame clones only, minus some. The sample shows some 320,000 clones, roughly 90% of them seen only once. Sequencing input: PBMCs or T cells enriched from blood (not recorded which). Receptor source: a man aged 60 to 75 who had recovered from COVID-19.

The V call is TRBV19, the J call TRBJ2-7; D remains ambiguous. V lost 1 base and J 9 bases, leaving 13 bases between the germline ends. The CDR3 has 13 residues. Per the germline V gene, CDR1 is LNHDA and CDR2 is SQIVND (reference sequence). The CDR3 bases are TGTGCCAGTAGTATAGGACACAAGTTCGGGCAGTACTTC. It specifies CASSIGHKFGQYF.

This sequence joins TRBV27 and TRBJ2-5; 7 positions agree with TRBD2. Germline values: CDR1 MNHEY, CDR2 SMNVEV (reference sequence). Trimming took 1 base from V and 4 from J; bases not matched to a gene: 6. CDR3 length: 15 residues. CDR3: CASSLWGRALETQYF. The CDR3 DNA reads TGTGCCAGCAGTTTATGGGGGAGGGCCTTAGAGACCCAGTACTTC.

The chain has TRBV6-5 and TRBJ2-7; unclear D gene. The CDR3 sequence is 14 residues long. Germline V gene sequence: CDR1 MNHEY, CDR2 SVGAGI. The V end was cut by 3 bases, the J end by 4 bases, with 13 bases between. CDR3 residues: CASSYDTSGYEQYF. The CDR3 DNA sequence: TGTGCCAGCAGTTATGACACCTCCGGATACGAGCAGTACTTC.

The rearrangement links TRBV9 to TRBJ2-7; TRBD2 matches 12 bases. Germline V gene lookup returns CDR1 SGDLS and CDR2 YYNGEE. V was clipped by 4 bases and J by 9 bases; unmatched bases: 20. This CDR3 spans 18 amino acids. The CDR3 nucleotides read TGTGCCAGCAGCCCCGCTGAGATACGGACTAGCGGGGAAGCGGTGCAGTACTTC. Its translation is CASSPAEIRTSGEAVQYF.

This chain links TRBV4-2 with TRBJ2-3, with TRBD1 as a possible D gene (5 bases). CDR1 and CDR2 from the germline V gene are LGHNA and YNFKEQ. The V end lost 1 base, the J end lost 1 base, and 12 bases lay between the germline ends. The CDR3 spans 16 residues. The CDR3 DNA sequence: TGTGCCAGCAGCCAAGTATGGCAGGGTGGCACAGATACGCAGTATTTT. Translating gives CASSQVWQGGTDTQYF.

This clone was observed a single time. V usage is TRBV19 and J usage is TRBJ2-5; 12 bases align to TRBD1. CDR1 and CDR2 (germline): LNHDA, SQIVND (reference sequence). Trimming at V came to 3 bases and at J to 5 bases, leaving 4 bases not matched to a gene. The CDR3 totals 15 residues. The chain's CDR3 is CASSMGQGAGETQYF. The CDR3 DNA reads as TGTGCCAGTAGTATGGGACAGGGGGCCGGGGAGACCCAGTACTTC.

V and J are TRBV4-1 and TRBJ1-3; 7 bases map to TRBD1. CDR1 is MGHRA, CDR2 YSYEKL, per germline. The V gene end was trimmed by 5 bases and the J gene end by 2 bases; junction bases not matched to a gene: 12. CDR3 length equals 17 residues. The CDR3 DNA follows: TGCGCCAGCAGCAGGGACGATGACAGGGCGACTGGAAACACCATATATTTT. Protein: CASSRDDDRATGNTIYF.

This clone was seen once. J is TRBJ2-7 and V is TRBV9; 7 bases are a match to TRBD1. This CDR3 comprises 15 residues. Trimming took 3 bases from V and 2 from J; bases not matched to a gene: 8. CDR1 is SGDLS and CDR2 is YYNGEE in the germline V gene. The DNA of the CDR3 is TGTGCCAGCAGCGCCCGGGACAGCCAAACCTACGAGCAGTACTTC. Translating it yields CASSARDSQTYEQYF.

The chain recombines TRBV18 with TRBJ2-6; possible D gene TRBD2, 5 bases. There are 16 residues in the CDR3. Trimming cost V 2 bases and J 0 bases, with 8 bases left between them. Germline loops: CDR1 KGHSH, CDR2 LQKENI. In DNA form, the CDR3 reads TGTGCCAGCTCACCAAGCGGAAACTCTGGGGCCAACGTCCTGACTTTC. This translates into CASSPSGNSGANVLTF.

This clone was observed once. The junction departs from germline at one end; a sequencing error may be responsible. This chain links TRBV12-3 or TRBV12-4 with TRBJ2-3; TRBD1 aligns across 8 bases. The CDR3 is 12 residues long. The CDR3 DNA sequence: TGTGCCAGCAGTTCCCTGCGGGACAGGTGTCTTTTT. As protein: CASSSLRDRCLF.

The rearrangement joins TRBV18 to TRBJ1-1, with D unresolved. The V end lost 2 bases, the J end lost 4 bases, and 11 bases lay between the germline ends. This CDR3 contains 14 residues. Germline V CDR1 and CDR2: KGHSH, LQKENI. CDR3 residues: CASSPSGEGTEAFF. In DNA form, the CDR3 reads TGTGCCAGCTCACCATCTGGGGAGGGCACTGAAGCTTTCTTT.

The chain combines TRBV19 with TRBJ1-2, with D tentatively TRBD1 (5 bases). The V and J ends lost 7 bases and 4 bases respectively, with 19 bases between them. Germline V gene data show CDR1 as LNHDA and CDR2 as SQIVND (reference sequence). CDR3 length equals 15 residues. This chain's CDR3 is CASTQEHREPYGYTF. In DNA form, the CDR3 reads TGTGCCAGTACACAGGAACACCGTGAGCCCTATGGCTACACCTTC. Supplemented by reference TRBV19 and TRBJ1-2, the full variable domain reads DGGITQSPKYLFRKEGQNVTLSCEQNLNHDAMYWYRQDPGQGLRLIYYSQIVNDFQKGDIAEGYSVSREKKESFPLTVTSAQKNPTAFYLCASTQEHREPYGYTFGSGTRLTVV.

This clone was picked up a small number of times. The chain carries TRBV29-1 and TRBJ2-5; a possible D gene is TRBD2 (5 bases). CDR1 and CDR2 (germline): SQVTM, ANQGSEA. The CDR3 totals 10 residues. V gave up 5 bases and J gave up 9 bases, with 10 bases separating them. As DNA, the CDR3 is TGCAGCGTTCGAACTAGATCCCAGTACTTC. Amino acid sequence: CSVRTRSQYF.

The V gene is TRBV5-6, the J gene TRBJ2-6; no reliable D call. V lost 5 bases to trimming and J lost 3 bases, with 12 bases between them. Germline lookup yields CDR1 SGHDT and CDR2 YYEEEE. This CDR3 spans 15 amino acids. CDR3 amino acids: CASREWSGGANVLTF. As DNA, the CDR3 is TGTGCCAGCAGGGAGTGGTCGGGTGGGGCCAACGTCCTGACTTTC.

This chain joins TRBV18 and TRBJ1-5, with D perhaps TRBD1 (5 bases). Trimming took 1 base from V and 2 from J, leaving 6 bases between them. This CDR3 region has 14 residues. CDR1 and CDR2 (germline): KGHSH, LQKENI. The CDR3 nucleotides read TGTGCCAGCTCACCACGGGGGGGCAATCAGCCCCAGCATTTT. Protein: CASSPRGGNQPQHF. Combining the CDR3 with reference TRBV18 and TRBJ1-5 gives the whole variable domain NAGVMQNPRHLVRRRGQEARLRCSPMKGHSHVYWYRQLPEEGLKFMVYLQKENIIDESGMPKERFSAEFPKEGPSILRIQQVVRGDSAAYFCASSPRGGNQPQHFGDGTRLSIL.

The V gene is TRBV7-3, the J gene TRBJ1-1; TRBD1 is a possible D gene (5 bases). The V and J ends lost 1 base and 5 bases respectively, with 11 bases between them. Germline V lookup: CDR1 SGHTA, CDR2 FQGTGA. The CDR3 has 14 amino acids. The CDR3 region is CASSLNPGGTEAFF. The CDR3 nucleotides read TGTGCCAGCAGCTTAAACCCGGGGGGAACTGAAGCTTTCTTT.

CDR3 DNA sequence: TGTGCCAGCAGTGAGACAGGGGTGGTTTACAATGAGCAGTTCTTC. This codes for CASSETGVVYNEQFF. The chain links TRBV6-1 to TRBJ2-1; TRBD1 matches at 8 bases. This CDR3 is built from 15 residues. Germline assignment: CDR1 MNHNS and CDR2 SASEGT. The V gene end was trimmed by 3 bases and the J gene end by 4 bases; junction bases not matched to a gene: 5.

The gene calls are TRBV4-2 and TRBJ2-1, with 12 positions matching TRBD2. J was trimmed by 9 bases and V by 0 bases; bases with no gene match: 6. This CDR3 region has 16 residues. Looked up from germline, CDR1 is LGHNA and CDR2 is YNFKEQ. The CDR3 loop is CASSQETSGGFSEQFF. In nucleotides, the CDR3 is TGTGCCAGCAGCCAAGAAACTAGCGGGGGGTTCAGTGAGCAGTTCTTC.

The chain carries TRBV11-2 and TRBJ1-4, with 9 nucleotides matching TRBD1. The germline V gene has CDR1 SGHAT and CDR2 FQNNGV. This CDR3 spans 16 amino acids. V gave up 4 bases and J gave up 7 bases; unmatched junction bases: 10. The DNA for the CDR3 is TGTGCCAGCAGCTCGCGGTTCGGGACAGGGAGTGAAAAACTGTTTTTT. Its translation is CASSSRFGTGSEKLFF.

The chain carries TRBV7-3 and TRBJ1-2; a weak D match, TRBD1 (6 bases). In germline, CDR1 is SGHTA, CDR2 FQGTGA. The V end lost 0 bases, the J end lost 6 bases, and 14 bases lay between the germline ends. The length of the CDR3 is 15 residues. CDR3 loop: CASSLTGRGSDGYTF. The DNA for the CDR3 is TGTGCCAGCAGCTTAACCGGTAGGGGGAGCGATGGCTACACCTTC.

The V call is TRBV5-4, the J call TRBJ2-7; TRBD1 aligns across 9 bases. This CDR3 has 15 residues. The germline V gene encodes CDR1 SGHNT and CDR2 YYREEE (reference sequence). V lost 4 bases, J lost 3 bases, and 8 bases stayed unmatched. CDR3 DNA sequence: TGTGCCAGCAGCCCCGGGACAGGGATAGTCTACGAGCAGTACTTC. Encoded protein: CASSPGTGIVYEQYF.

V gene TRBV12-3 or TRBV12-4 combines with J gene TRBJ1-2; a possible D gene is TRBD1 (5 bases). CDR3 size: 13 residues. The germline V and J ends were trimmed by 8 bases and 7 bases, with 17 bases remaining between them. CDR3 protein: CASGPGRTTGYTF. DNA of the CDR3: TGTGCCAGCGGACCCGGAAGGACAACTGGCTACACCTTC.

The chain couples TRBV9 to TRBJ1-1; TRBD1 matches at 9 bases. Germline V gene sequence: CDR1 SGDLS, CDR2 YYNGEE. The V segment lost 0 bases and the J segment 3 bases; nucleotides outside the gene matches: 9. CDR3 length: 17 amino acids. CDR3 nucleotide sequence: TGTGCCAGCAGCGTAGAGGGGGGGACAGGGATAGACACTGAAGCTTTCTTT. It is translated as CASSVEGGTGIDTEAFF.

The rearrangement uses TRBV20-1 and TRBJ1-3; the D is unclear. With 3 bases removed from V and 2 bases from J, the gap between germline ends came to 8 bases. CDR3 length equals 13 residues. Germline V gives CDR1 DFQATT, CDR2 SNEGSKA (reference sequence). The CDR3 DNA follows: TGCAGTGCTAGTCGGCGGACTGGAAACACCATATATTTT. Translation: CSASRRTGNTIYF.

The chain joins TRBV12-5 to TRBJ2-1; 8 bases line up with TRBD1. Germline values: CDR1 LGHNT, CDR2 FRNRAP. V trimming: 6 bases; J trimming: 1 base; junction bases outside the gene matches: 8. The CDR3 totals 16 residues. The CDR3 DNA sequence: TGTGCTAGTGGAATGGACAGGGAATGGTCCTACAATGAGCAGTTCTTC. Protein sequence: CASGMDREWSYNEQFF.

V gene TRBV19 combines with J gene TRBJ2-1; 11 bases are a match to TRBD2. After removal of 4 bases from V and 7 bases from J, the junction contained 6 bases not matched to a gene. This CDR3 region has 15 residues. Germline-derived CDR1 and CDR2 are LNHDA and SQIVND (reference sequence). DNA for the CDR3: TGTGCCAGTAGTAGTAGCGGGGGGGCCCAGAATGAGCAGTTCTTC. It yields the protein CASSSSGGAQNEQFF. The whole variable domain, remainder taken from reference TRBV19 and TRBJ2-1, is DGGITQSPKYLFRKEGQNVTLSCEQNLNHDAMYWYRQDPGQGLRLIYYSQIVNDFQKGDIAEGYSVSREKKESFPLTVTSAQKNPTAFYLCASSSSGGAQNEQFFGPGTRLTVL.